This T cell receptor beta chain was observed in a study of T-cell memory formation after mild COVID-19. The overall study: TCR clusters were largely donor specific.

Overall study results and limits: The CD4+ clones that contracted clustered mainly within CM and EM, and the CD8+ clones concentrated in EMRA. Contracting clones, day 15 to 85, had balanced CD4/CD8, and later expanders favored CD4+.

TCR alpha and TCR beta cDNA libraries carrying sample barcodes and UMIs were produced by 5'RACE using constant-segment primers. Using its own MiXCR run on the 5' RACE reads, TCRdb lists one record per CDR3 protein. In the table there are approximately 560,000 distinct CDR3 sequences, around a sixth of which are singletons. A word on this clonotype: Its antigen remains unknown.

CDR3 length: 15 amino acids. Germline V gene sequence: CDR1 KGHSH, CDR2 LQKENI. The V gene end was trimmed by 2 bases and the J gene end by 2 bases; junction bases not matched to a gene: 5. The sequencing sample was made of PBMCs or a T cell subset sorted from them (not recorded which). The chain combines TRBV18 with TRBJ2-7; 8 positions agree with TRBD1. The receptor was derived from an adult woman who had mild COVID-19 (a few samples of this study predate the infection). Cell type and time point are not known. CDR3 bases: TGTGCCAGCTCACCAACAGGGGGTGCAGCCTACGAGCAGTACTTC. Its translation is CASSPTGGAAYEQYF. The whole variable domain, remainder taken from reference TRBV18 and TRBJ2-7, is NAGVMQNPRHLVRRRGQEARLRCSPMKGHSHVYWYRQLPEEGLKFMVYLQKENIIDESGMPKERFSAEFPKEGPSILRIQQVVRGDSAAYFCASSPTGGAAYEQYFGPGTRLTVT.